Below are 30 T cell receptor beta chains sequenced from a single sample in a study of cytomegalovirus exposure and HLA in healthy donors. With 60 Vbeta and 13 Jbeta primers, the PCR was carried out. TCRdb keeps only in-frame clones here, not all; method: immunoSEQ multiplex PCR. The sample has under 200,000 clones, about three quarters seen once. Sequenced sample: PBMCs. All receptors derive from a man aged 35 to 55 in good health and CMV-seronegative.

The chain carries TRBV6-1 and TRBJ1-2; TRBD1 aligns across 11 bases. Germline values: CDR1 MNHNS, CDR2 SASEGT. Germline trimming cut 4 bases from V and 4 bases from J; bases unmatched to any gene: 11. This CDR3 spans 17 amino acids. The CDR3 DNA reads TGTGCCAGCAGTGGCACCGGGACAGGGGGAATTGGCTATGGCTACACCTTC. Translating it yields CASSGTGTGGIGYGYTF.

The chain carries TRBV4-1 and TRBJ2-5; D ambiguous. The CDR3 contains 15 residues. V lost 0 bases and J 3 bases, leaving 11 bases between the germline ends. Germline CDR1 MGHRA, CDR2 YSYEKL. Written as DNA, the CDR3 is TGCGCCAGCAGCCAAGAGACACTGTCGGAAGAGACCCAGTACTTC. Protein sequence: CASSQETLSEETQYF.

This clone has just a few counts. The rearrangement joins TRBV5-4 to TRBJ2-6, with 7 positions matching TRBD1. Germline lookup yields CDR1 SGHNT and CDR2 YYREEE (reference sequence). CDR3 length: 15 amino acids. Trimming cost V 5 bases and J 0 bases; bases outside gene matches: 2. The CDR3 sequence: CASRRDSSGANVLTF. The CDR3 DNA reads as TGTGCCAGCAGAAGGGACAGCTCTGGGGCCAACGTCCTGACTTTC. Using reference TRBV5-4 and TRBJ2-6 for the parts outside the CDR3, the full variable domain is ETGVTQSPTHLIKTRGQQVTLRCSSQSGHNTVSWYQQALGQGPQFIFQYYREEENGRGNFPPRFSGLQFPNYSSELNVNALELDDSALYLCASRRDSSGANVLTFGAGSRLTVL.

This clone came up a few times. The chain recombines TRBV25-1 with TRBJ1-2; perhaps TRBD1 as D (6 bases). V lost 7 bases to trimming and J lost 6 bases, with 12 bases between them. Germline CDR1 MGHDK, CDR2 SYGVNS. This CDR3 has 12 amino acids. The chain's CDR3 is CASMKDSDGYTF. CDR3 coding DNA: TGTGCCAGCATGAAGGACAGTGATGGCTACACCTTC.

This chain uses TRBV6-5 with TRBJ2-7, with D possibly TRBD2 on 6 matching bases. V gave up 5 bases and J gave up 5 bases, with 13 bases separating them. The CDR3 length is 13 residues. Germline V gene sequence: CDR1 MNHEY, CDR2 SVGAGI. The CDR3 spells CASSRDRGNEQYF. CDR3 nucleotides: TGTGCCAGCAGTCGGGACCGGGGGAACGAGCAGTACTTC.

The genes are TRBV4-1 and TRBJ1-5, with 7 positions matching TRBD1. Germline-derived CDR1 and CDR2 are MGHRA and YSYEKL. Trimming at V came to 4 bases and at J to 5 bases, leaving 8 bases not matched to a gene. This CDR3 region has 15 residues. The CDR3 nucleotides read TGCGCCAGCAGCCCCGCCGGGACAGTCGATCAGCCCCAGCATTTT. It specifies CASSPAGTVDQPQHF.

The chain joins TRBV5-1 to TRBJ1-2; no firm D call. V was clipped by 7 bases and J by 4 bases, with 14 bases between them. Germline V gene sequence: CDR1 SGHRS, CDR2 YFSETQ. This CDR3 comprises 13 residues. The CDR3 region has the DNA TGCGCCAGCGGCAGTCCTGGGAGCTATGGCTACACCTTC. Amino acids: CASGSPGSYGYTF.

The V gene is TRBV5-6, the J gene TRBJ1-4; D is perhaps TRBD1 (5 bases). CDR3 length: 14 amino acids. V lost 4 bases to trimming and J lost 8 bases, with 15 bases between them. CDR1 SGHDT and CDR2 YYEEEE come from the germline V gene. CDR3 amino acids: CASSEDNRGEKLFF. The DNA for the CDR3 is TGTGCCAGCAGCGAGGACAACCGGGGGGAAAAACTGTTTTTT.

This clone was observed a single time. V and J are TRBV9 and TRBJ2-3, with D unresolved. V was trimmed by 1 base and J by 4 bases, leaving 4 bases between them. Germline values: CDR1 SGDLS, CDR2 YYNGEE. The CDR3 sequence is 12 residues long. The CDR3 coding sequence is TGTGCCAGCAGCGTAATAGCAGATACGCAGTATTTT. This encodes CASSVIADTQYF.

The rearrangement links TRBV27 to TRBJ2-1; TRBD1 matches at 7 bases. Germline V CDR1 and CDR2: MNHEY, SMNVEV (reference sequence). The trim removed 8 bases at V and 4 bases at J, leaving 8 bases unmatched. This CDR3 is 14 amino acids long. Here the CDR3 DNA reads TGTGCCAGCGGAAGGGGGCAGGGATACAATGAGCAGTTCTTC. It is translated as CASGRGQGYNEQFF.

The V call is TRBV7-6, the J call TRBJ1-2; 9 bases are a match to TRBD1. Trimming at V came to 1 base and at J to 4 bases, leaving 10 bases not matched to a gene. This CDR3 is 17 amino acids long. CDR1 is SGHVS, CDR2 FNYEAQ, per germline. The CDR3 sequence is CASSLDFEGQGGYGYTF. The DNA of the CDR3 is TGTGCCAGCAGCTTAGATTTCGAGGGACAGGGAGGCTATGGCTACACCTTC.

The chain joins TRBV4-3 to TRBJ2-4; no reliable D call. CDR1 is LGHNA, CDR2 YSLEER, per germline. V was pared by 0 bases and J by 14 bases, with 8 bases between. This CDR3 region has 11 residues. CDR3 in DNA: TGCGCCAGCAGCCAAGAAAACCAGGAGTACTTC. It codes for CASSQENQEYF.

The V gene is TRBV14, the J gene TRBJ2-2; the match to TRBD1 covers 10 bases. J lost 4 bases, V lost 4 bases, and 3 bases had no gene match. Looked up from germline, CDR1 is SGHDN and CDR2 is FVKESK. The CDR3 runs 15 residues. This chain's CDR3 is CASSPGQGRTGELFF. CDR3 in DNA: TGTGCCAGCAGCCCGGGACAGGGGCGCACCGGGGAGCTGTTTTTT.

This chain uses TRBV5-5 with TRBJ2-6; tentatively, D is TRBD2 (5 bases). The CDR3 runs to 15 residues. The V and J ends lost 4 bases and 2 bases respectively, with 10 bases between them. Germline CDR1 and CDR2: SGHKS and YYEKEE (reference sequence). The CDR3 DNA is TGTGCCAGCAGCCCCGCGGGCGCTGGGGCCAACGTCCTGACTTTC. The encoded protein is CASSPAGAGANVLTF.

DNA for the CDR3: TGCGCCAGCAGCCGCGGGACAGACTATGGCTACACCTTC. This sequence encodes CASSRGTDYGYTF. The chain joins TRBV5-1 to TRBJ1-2, with 7 bases lining up with TRBD1. The CDR3 has 13 residues. The germline V gene encodes CDR1 SGHRS and CDR2 YFSETQ. V shed 4 bases and J 3 bases; nucleotides not matched to a gene: 3.

In its sample, this clone was seen once. CDR3 in DNA: TGTGCCAGTAGTAAAAGACAGGGGGCCAATCAGCCCCAGCATTTT. This translates into CASSKRQGANQPQHF. This chain joins TRBV19 and TRBJ1-5; 10 nucleotides line up with TRBD1. The CDR3 loop spans 15 amino acids. CDR1 and CDR2 from the germline V gene are LNHDA and SQIVND (reference sequence). Trimming took 4 bases from V and 3 from J; bases not matched to a gene: 3.

This rearrangement joins TRBV30 to TRBJ1-3, with D tentatively TRBD1 (5 bases). V lost 2 bases and J lost 3, with 14 bases in between. CDR1 is GTSNPN and CDR2 is SVGIG in the germline V gene (reference sequence). The CDR3 sequence is 15 residues long. CDR3 loop: CAWSPTQGLGNTIYF. The CDR3 DNA reads TGTGCCTGGAGTCCAACTCAGGGTCTTGGAAACACCATATATTTT.

This clone came up once. The rearrangement links TRBV5-1 to TRBJ2-5; 11 nucleotides align to TRBD1. V lost 1 base, J lost 1 base, and 3 bases stayed unmatched. Germline V gene sequence: CDR1 SGHRS, CDR2 YFSETQ. CDR3 length: 16 amino acids. As DNA, the CDR3 is TGCGCCAGCAGCTTGACGGGACAGGGGGGCCAAGAGACCCAGTACTTC. Protein: CASSLTGQGGQETQYF. Variable domain in full (rest from reference TRBV5-1 and TRBJ2-5): KAGVTQTPRYLIKTRGQQVTLSCSPISGHRSVSWYQQTPGQGLQFLFEYFSETQRNKGNFPGRFSGRQFSNSRSEMNVSTLELGDSALYLCASSLTGQGGQETQYFGPGTRLLVL.

The chain has TRBV5-4 and TRBJ1-1, with D perhaps TRBD1 (6 bases). CDR3 length: 11 amino acids. Trimming took 4 bases from V and 8 from J, leaving 9 bases between them. Germline loops: CDR1 SGHNT, CDR2 YYREEE (reference sequence). The CDR3, as DNA: TGTGCCAGCAGCGTGGACAGAGAAGCTTTCTTT. The encoded protein is CASSVDREAFF.

This clone has only one observation. The chain recombines TRBV10-2 with TRBJ1-5, with TRBD1 matching 7 bases. The CDR3 runs 16 residues. The ends lost 6 bases at V and 1 base at J; junction bases unmatched: 9. Germline lookup yields CDR1 WSHSY and CDR2 SAAADI. CDR3 nucleotides: TGCGCCAGCAGCGTCTCTCAGGGGGTCAGCAATCAGCCCCAGCATTTT. Translating it yields CASSVSQGVSNQPQHF.

The chain has TRBV7-2 and TRBJ2-1; 8 nucleotides align to TRBD2. The CDR3 contains 15 residues. Trimming cost V 6 bases and J 4 bases; bases outside gene matches: 8. The germline CDR1 and CDR2 sequences are SGHTA and FQGNSA. The CDR3 loop is CASRWSGGGYNEQFF. In nucleotides, the CDR3 is TGTGCCAGCAGGTGGAGCGGGGGTGGGTACAATGAGCAGTTCTTC. The entire variable domain, with the rest obtained from reference TRBV7-2 and TRBJ2-1, is as follows: GAGVSQSPSNKVTEKGKDVELRCDPISGHTALYWYRQSLGQGLEFLIYFQGNSAPDKSGLPSDRFSAERTGGSVSTLTIQRTQQEDSAVYLCASRWSGGGYNEQFFGPGTRLTVL.

The chain joins TRBV5-4 to TRBJ2-6, with a weak D call TRBD1 (6 bases). Germline V gene data show CDR1 as SGHNT and CDR2 as YYREEE (reference sequence). This CDR3 has 17 residues. The ends were cut back, 4 bases at V and 0 bases at J, with 14 bases in the middle. The CDR3 nucleotides read TGTGCCAGCAGCCTCGGACAGCTCCACTCTGGGGCCAACGTCCTGACTTTC. Amino acid sequence: CASSLGQLHSGANVLTF.

Concerning this clone: This CDR3 is also generated by other DNA sequences in the sample. The CDR3 bases are TGTGCCAGCTCACCAGGACAGGGGGCCTACGAGCAGTACTTC. Amino acid sequence: CASSPGQGAYEQYF. The rearrangement links TRBV18 to TRBJ2-7, with TRBD1 identical over 10 bases. The CDR3 spans 14 residues. Germline V gene lookup returns CDR1 KGHSH and CDR2 LQKENI. The V segment lost 2 bases and the J segment 2 bases; nucleotides outside the gene matches: 0.

The rearrangement links TRBV19 to TRBJ1-5, with 8 bases lining up with TRBD1. Germline values: CDR1 LNHDA, CDR2 SQIVND (reference sequence). This CDR3 comprises 16 residues. V dropped 1 base and J dropped 7; count of bases not matched to a gene: 9. The CDR3 nucleotides are TGTGCCAGTAGTATAGGTCGGCTCGGACAGGGACAGCCCCAGCATTTT. Amino acids: CASSIGRLGQGQPQHF.

V and J are TRBV29-1 and TRBJ2-1, with 16 bases identical to TRBD2. With V trimmed by 6 bases and J by 4 bases, 6 bases remained unmatched. The CDR3 is 16 amino acids. Germline CDR1 is SQVTM and CDR2 is ANQGSEA. The CDR3 coding sequence is TGCAGCGTACAGGGGACTAGCGGGGGGGATTACAATGAGCAGTTCTTC. As protein: CSVQGTSGGDYNEQFF.

There are a few counts of this clone. The V gene is TRBV6-5, the J gene TRBJ2-7, with 7 nucleotides matching TRBD1. This CDR3 has 13 residues. The V gene end was trimmed by 4 bases and the J gene end by 1 base; junction bases not matched to a gene: 1. CDR1 and CDR2 from the germline V gene are MNHEY and SVGAGI. For the CDR3, the DNA is TGTGCCAGCAGTTCGGGACAGTCCTACGAGCAGTACTTC. It specifies CASSSGQSYEQYF.

The chain couples TRBV5-1 to TRBJ2-7, with D tentatively TRBD1 (5 bases). Trimming removed 1 base at V and 6 bases at J, with 8 bases between. Germline loops: CDR1 SGHRS, CDR2 YFSETQ. The CDR3 is made up of 12 amino acids. CDR3 nucleotides: TGCGCCAGCAGCTTGTCAGGGCCCGAGCAGTACTTC. Protein product: CASSLSGPEQYF.

The chain carries TRBV7-6 and TRBJ2-5; maybe TRBD2 (7 bases). The ends were cut back, 5 bases at V and 4 bases at J, with 14 bases in the middle. Germline CDR1 SGHVS, CDR2 FNYEAQ. The CDR3 runs to 14 residues. The CDR3 region is CASSQGGGRETQYF. The CDR3, as DNA: TGTGCCAGCAGCCAAGGGGGGGGGCGAGAGACCCAGTACTTC.

The rearrangement joins TRBV4-2 to TRBJ2-3; 7 bases map to TRBD1. Trimming removed 5 bases from V and 3 bases from J; junction bases left unmatched: 11. Germline V gene data show CDR1 as LGHNA and CDR2 as YNFKEQ. This CDR3 spans 16 amino acids. The CDR3 region is CASSWRRQGETDTQYF. The CDR3, as DNA: TGTGCCAGCAGCTGGAGGAGACAGGGCGAGACAGATACGCAGTATTTT.

The V gene is TRBV28, the J gene TRBJ2-7, with TRBD1 identical over 9 bases. CDR1 is MDHEN, CDR2 SYDVKM, per germline. V dropped 4 bases and J dropped 2; count of bases not matched to a gene: 6. This CDR3 is 15 amino acids long. This CDR3 reads CASSSSGTGTYEQYF. In nucleotides, the CDR3 is TGTGCCAGCAGTTCCTCCGGGACAGGGACCTACGAGCAGTACTTC. Together with reference TRBV28 and TRBJ2-7, the CDR3 gives the full variable domain: DVKVTQSSRYLVKRTGEKVFLECVQDMDHENMFWYRQDPGLGLRLIYFSYDVKMKEKGDIPEGYSVSREKKERFSLILESASTNQTSMYLCASSSSGTGTYEQYFGPGTRLTVT.